This record looks at one T cell receptor (beta chain) sequence and its context. The entry originates in a study of blood T cell repertoires in COVID-19. Data came from immunoSEQ multiplex PCR; TCRdb stores just in-frame clones and leaves some out. The table records 200,000 or so clones, around 85% of them present only once. V lost 0 bases, J lost 2 bases, and 16 bases lay in between. CDR3 length equals 17 residues. Germline V gene data show CDR1 as LGHNA and CDR2 as YSLEER. The sequence was collected from a man in his 70s with active or convalescent COVID-19. The genes are TRBV4-3 and TRBJ1-1; D may be TRBD1 (6 bases). The sample taken for sequencing was peripheral blood. CDR3 protein: CASSQDPEGTFNTEAFF. CDR3 nucleotide sequence: TGCGCCAGCAGCCAAGACCCGGAAGGGACATTCAACACTGAAGCTTTCTTT.